This record looks at one TCR beta chain sequence and its context. In the same sample, other DNA sequences code for this CDR3. Germline CDR1 reads SGDLS; CDR2 reads YYNGEE. The CDR3 extends over 14 amino acids. Trimming pared 2 bases from V and 2 bases from J, leaving 10 bases between. TCRdb's table, derived via immunoSEQ multiplex PCR, lists solely in-frame clones and lacks some. In the table there are around 2.1 million clones, approximately 94% of which are singletons. This specimen belongs to a study of shared clonotypes between healthy human individuals. Study-level background: Every donor yielded three CD4 naive, three CD4 memory, two CD8 naive and one CD8 memory plate.

The TCR was taken from a man aged 18 to 35 in good health. This chain links TRBV9 with TRBJ1-1; tentative D call: TRBD1 (6 bases). The sample taken for sequencing was naive CD4+ T cells sorted from blood. Regarding subset: CD45RA+ positively selected. The CDR3, as DNA: TGTGCCAGCAGCGTCGCAGGGGTAAACACTGAAGCTTTCTTT. Protein: CASSVAGVNTEAFF. Supplemented by reference TRBV9 and TRBJ1-1, the full variable domain reads DSGVTQTPKHLITATGQRVTLRCSPRSGDLSVYWYQQSLDQGLQFLIQYYNGEERAKGNILERFSAQQFPDLHSELNLSSLELGDSALYFCASSVAGVNTEAFFGQGTRLTVV.